The 8 T cell receptor beta chains reported below all come from one sample, sequenced in a study of cytomegalovirus exposure and HLA in healthy donors. TCRdb's table, derived via immunoSEQ multiplex PCR, lists solely in-frame clones and lacks some. The sample comprises 100,000 to 150,000 clones, roughly 90% of which are singletons, and approximately 2% rests with the top ten. Specimen: PBMCs. All receptors derive from a woman in her late teens or twenties in good health and CMV-seronegative.

The genes are TRBV28 and TRBJ1-5; D is unclear. Trimming left V 1 base short and J 7 bases short, with 11 bases between. Germline V gene sequence: CDR1 MDHEN, CDR2 SYDVKM. This CDR3 comprises 14 residues. The CDR3 region is CASSLSGWGQPQHF. The CDR3 DNA reads TGTGCCAGCAGTTTATCGGGATGGGGACAGCCCCAGCATTTT.

The chain carries TRBV4-3 and TRBJ2-7, with D tentatively TRBD1 (6 bases). The CDR3 loop spans 15 amino acids. Germline CDR1 is LGHNA and CDR2 is YSLEER. The V end lost 1 base, the J end lost 7 bases, and 17 bases lay between the germline ends. CDR3 nucleotides: TGCGCCAGCAGCCAAGGGAACAGGGTTATGAGGGAGCAGTACTTC. It encodes CASSQGNRVMREQYF.

The CDR3 here is CASSEDTNQPQHF. The CDR3 DNA reads TGTGCCAGCAGTGAGGACACCAATCAGCCCCAGCATTTT. The chain carries TRBV6-4 and TRBJ1-5; D perhaps matches TRBD1 (5 bases). V lost 3 bases and J 3 bases, leaving 6 bases between the germline ends. Germline CDR1 reads MRHNA; CDR2 reads SNTAGT. The length of the CDR3 is 13 residues.

V is TRBV28 and J is TRBJ1-2, with 9 bases identical to TRBD1. The CDR3 runs to 16 residues. The junction had 6 bases not matched to a gene; V was cut back by 1 base and J by 3 bases. Germline-derived CDR1 and CDR2 are MDHEN and SYDVKM. In DNA, the CDR3 is TGTGCCAGCAGTTTATTGTGGACAGGGGACTACTATGGCTACACCTTC. This sequence encodes CASSLLWTGDYYGYTF.

This clone has more than one count but fewer than ten. V is TRBV10-2 and J is TRBJ1-2; no definite D call. Germline loops: CDR1 WSHSY, CDR2 SAAADI. The CDR3 totals 13 residues. Trimming pared 8 bases from V and 5 bases from J, leaving 15 bases between. The CDR3: CASSPAGEYGYTF. CDR3 nucleotide sequence: TGCGCCAGCTCGCCCGCAGGCGAGTATGGCTACACCTTC.

This clone occurred once. The chain is built from TRBV28 and TRBJ1-4; a weak D match, TRBD1 (6 bases). This CDR3 has 15 amino acids. The germline V and J ends were trimmed by 5 bases and 4 bases, with 14 bases remaining between them. Germline CDR1 and CDR2: MDHEN and SYDVKM. The CDR3: CASSPQGGVNEKLFF. The CDR3 region has the DNA TGTGCCAGCAGTCCCCAAGGGGGGGTTAATGAAAAACTGTTTTTT.

The rearrangement links TRBV5-6 to TRBJ2-7; 13 bases are shared with TRBD2. CDR1 is SGHDT, CDR2 YYEEEE, per germline. The CDR3 consists of 15 residues. V lost 4 bases to trimming and J lost 2 bases; unmatched junction nucleotides: 3. The CDR3 loop is CASSRLAGGTYEQYF. The CDR3 DNA reads as TGTGCCAGCAGCAGACTAGCGGGGGGAACCTACGAGCAGTACTTC.

The count of this clone is one. The CDR3 DNA is TGTGCCAGCAGCCCGAGTAACACTGAAGCTTTCTTT. Protein: CASSPSNTEAFF. The chain has TRBV25-1 and TRBJ1-1; D is ambiguous. Per the germline V gene, CDR1 is MGHDK and CDR2 is SYGVNS. CDR3 size: 12 residues. Trimming shortened V by 6 bases and J by 2 bases, and 7 bases separated the two germline ends. Supplemented by reference TRBV25-1 and TRBJ1-1, the full variable domain reads EADIYQTPRYLVIGTGKKITLECSQTMGHDKMYWYQQDPGMELHLIHYSYGVNSTEKGDLSSESTVSRIRTEHFPLTLESARPSHTSQYLCASSPSNTEAFFGQGTRLTVV.